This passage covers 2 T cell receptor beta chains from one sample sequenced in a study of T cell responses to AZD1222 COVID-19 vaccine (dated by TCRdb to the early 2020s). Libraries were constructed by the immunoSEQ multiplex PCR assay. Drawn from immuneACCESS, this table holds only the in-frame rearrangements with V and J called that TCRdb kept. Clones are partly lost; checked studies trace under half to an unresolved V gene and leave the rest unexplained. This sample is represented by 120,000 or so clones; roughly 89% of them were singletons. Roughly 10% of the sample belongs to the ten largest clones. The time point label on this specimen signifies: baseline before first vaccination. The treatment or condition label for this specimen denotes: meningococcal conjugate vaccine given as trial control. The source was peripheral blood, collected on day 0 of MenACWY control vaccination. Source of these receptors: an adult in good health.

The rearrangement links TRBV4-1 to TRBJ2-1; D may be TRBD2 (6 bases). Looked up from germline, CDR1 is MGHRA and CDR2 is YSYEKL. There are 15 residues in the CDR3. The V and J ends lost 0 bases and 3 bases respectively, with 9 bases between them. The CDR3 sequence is CASSQEGLHYNEQFF. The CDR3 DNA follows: TGCGCCAGCAGCCAAGAGGGACTGCACTACAATGAGCAGTTCTTC.

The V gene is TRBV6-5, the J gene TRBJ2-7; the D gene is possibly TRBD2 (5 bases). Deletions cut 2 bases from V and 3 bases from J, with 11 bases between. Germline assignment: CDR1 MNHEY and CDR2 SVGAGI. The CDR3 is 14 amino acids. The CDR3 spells CASSYNSANYEQYF. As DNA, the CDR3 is TGTGCCAGCAGTTACAATAGCGCAAACTACGAGCAGTACTTC.